The 27 T cell receptor beta chains in this list originate from one sample, sequenced in a study of blood T cell repertoires in COVID-19 (dated by TCRdb to 2018 to 2021). Library preparation was by the immunoSEQ multiplex PCR assay. TCRdb re-hosts the immuneACCESS table, in-frame sequences only. Its copies lack some clones; in the studies checked, an unresolved V gene accounts for under half of them, and the cause for the rest is not known. The sample table shows 150,000 to 200,000 clones, and around 85% are seen once. Together, the top ten hold over 7% of the sample. Specimen: peripheral blood. These receptors all stem from a man in his fifties or sixties with active or convalescent COVID-19.

J is TRBJ1-5 and V is TRBV6-6; the D is unclear. Germline CDR1 is MNHNY and CDR2 is SVGAGI (reference sequence). Trimming removed 7 bases at V and 6 bases at J, with 10 bases between. This CDR3 has 12 amino acids. In DNA, the CDR3 is TGTGCCAGCACCGAATCGGGTCAGCCCCAGCATTTT. Translating it yields CASTESGQPQHF.

The chain joins TRBV27 to TRBJ1-1; 8 bases are shared with TRBD1. This CDR3 has 16 amino acids. CDR1 and CDR2 from the germline V gene are MNHEY and SMNVEV (reference sequence). The V gene end was trimmed by 5 bases and the J gene end by 1 base; junction bases not matched to a gene: 9. The CDR3 loop reads CASSTLSGGWNTEAFF. The CDR3, as DNA: TGTGCCAGCAGTACTCTATCAGGGGGCTGGAACACTGAAGCTTTCTTT.

The rearrangement joins TRBV7-2 to TRBJ2-7; 9 bases match TRBD2. Germline V gene sequence: CDR1 SGHTA, CDR2 FQGNSA. The trim removed 2 bases at V and 3 bases at J, leaving 8 bases unmatched. The CDR3 runs 16 residues. Written as DNA, the CDR3 is TGTGCCAGCAGCTTATTAGGCGGGGGGGCCGACTACGAGCAGTACTTC. It codes for CASSLLGGGADYEQYF.

This chain joins TRBV11-2 and TRBJ2-1; TRBD2 aligns across 10 bases. The CDR3 runs 12 residues. J lost 15 bases, V lost 5 bases, and 7 bases had no gene match. The germline gives CDR1 SGHAT, CDR2 FQNNGV. The CDR3 DNA reads as TGTGCCAGCAGCCCGGCCGGGACTAGCGTGTTCTTC. Amino acids: CASSPAGTSVFF.

V usage is TRBV7-6 and J usage is TRBJ1-1; TRBD1 is a possible D gene (5 bases). Trimming left V 5 bases short and J 1 base short, with 11 bases between. The germline V gene encodes CDR1 SGHVS and CDR2 FNYEAQ. There are 14 residues in the CDR3. In nucleotides, the CDR3 is TGTGCCAGCAGCCCTCTGACAGCGAACACTGAAGCTTTCTTT. It translates to CASSPLTANTEAFF. Combining the CDR3 with reference TRBV7-6 and TRBJ1-1 gives the whole variable domain GAGVSQSPRYKVTKRGQDVALRCDPISGHVSLYWYRQALGQGPEFLTYFNYEAQQDKSGLPNDRFSAERPEGSISTLTIQRTEQRDSAMYRCASSPLTANTEAFFGQGTRLTVV.

V usage is TRBV30 and J usage is TRBJ1-2, with TRBD1 as a possible D gene (5 bases). This CDR3 is built from 15 residues. The germline V and J ends were trimmed by 3 bases and 5 bases, with 19 bases remaining between them. Germline CDR1 is GTSNPN and CDR2 is SVGIG (reference sequence). CDR3 loop: CAWRDTNAVRYGYTF. The CDR3 DNA is TGTGCCTGGAGGGACACTAACGCTGTTCGGTATGGCTACACCTTC.

This chain links TRBV7-2 with TRBJ2-7; D might be TRBD1 (6 bases). V dropped 5 bases and J dropped 6 bases, with 17 bases sitting between them. The CDR3 is made up of 14 amino acids. CDR1 and CDR2 (germline): SGHTA, FQGNSA. The CDR3 spells CASSVKWEGGEQYF. The CDR3 DNA sequence: TGTGCCAGCAGCGTAAAATGGGAAGGGGGCGAGCAGTACTTC. Looking up the rest from reference TRBV7-2 and TRBJ2-7 gives the full variable domain: GAGVSQSPSNKVTEKGKDVELRCDPISGHTALYWYRQSLGQGLEFLIYFQGNSAPDKSGLPSDRFSAERTGGSVSTLTIQRTQQEDSAVYLCASSVKWEGGEQYFGPGTRLTVT.

V usage is TRBV10-3 and J usage is TRBJ1-1; 7 positions match TRBD1. Trimming took 5 bases from V and 1 from J; bases not matched to a gene: 4. The germline CDR1 and CDR2 sequences are ENHRY and SYGVKD. The CDR3 length is 14 residues. Here the CDR3 DNA reads TGTGCCATCAGTTTACAGGGGAAGAACACTGAAGCTTTCTTT. Translated, it gives CAISLQGKNTEAFF.

The gene calls are TRBV27 and TRBJ2-7, with a possible D match to TRBD1 (5 bases). The CDR3 has 15 residues. Germline values: CDR1 MNHEY, CDR2 SMNVEV (reference sequence). V gave up 0 bases and J gave up 2 bases, with 11 bases separating them. The CDR3 here is CASSLSGRGPYEQYF. CDR3 DNA: TGTGCCAGCAGTTTATCGGGAAGGGGCCCCTACGAGCAGTACTTC.

Here the CDR3 DNA reads TGTGCCAGCAGCCTGGACAGTGTGAACACTGAAGCTTTCTTT. Translated: CASSLDSVNTEAFF. The V gene is TRBV7-9, the J gene TRBJ1-1, with TRBD1 as a possible D gene (6 bases). Trimming cost V 5 bases and J 0 bases, with 10 bases left between them. The CDR3 sequence is 14 residues long. CDR1 and CDR2 from the germline V gene are SEHNR and FQNEAQ (reference sequence).

The J gene is TRBJ2-4, the V gene TRBV28, with 9 bases that match TRBD1. The CDR3 loop spans 15 amino acids. V shed 2 bases and J 3 bases; nucleotides not matched to a gene: 2. Germline values: CDR1 MDHEN, CDR2 SYDVKM. The chain's CDR3 is CASSLMGQGKNIQYF. Here the CDR3 DNA reads TGTGCCAGCAGTTTAATGGGACAGGGCAAAAACATTCAGTACTTC.

The chain uses TRBV27 and TRBJ1-4; 8 positions agree with TRBD1. The germline CDR1 and CDR2 sequences are MNHEY and SMNVEV (reference sequence). The junction had 8 bases not matched to a gene; V was cut back by 10 bases and J by 7 bases. The CDR3 contains 13 residues. The CDR3 nucleotides read TGTGCCACCAGGGGGCTTCTGGTTGAAAAACTGTTTTTT. It translates to CATRGLLVEKLFF.

The chain is built from TRBV30 and TRBJ1-6; D may be TRBD1 (5 bases). Trimming took 7 bases from V and 9 from J, leaving 13 bases between them. CDR1 and CDR2 from the germline V gene are GTSNPN and SVGIG (reference sequence). The CDR3 runs to 12 residues. CDR3 loop: CASGRGGSPLHF. As DNA, the CDR3 is TGTGCCTCCGGGAGGGGAGGTTCACCCCTCCACTTT.

The CDR3 coding sequence is TGTGCCAGCAGCCATCGCCAGGGCTTAGACACTGAAGCTTTCTTT. Translating gives CASSHRQGLDTEAFF. V gene TRBV3-1 (or the pseudogene TRBV3-2) combines with J gene TRBJ1-1; a possible D gene is TRBD1 (5 bases). The CDR3 spans 15 residues. The ends were cut back, 3 bases at V and 3 bases at J, with 14 bases in the middle. The germline V gene has CDR1 LGHDT and CDR2 YNNKEL (reference sequence).

This rearrangement joins TRBV28 to TRBJ1-2; tentative D call: TRBD1 (6 bases). Germline CDR1 reads MDHEN; CDR2 reads SYDVKM. V was cut by 4 bases and J by 2 bases, with 17 bases left in between. The CDR3 is made up of 16 amino acids. CDR3 loop: CASSSLQGRGNYGYTF. The CDR3 DNA is TGTGCCAGCAGTTCCCTACAGGGAAGGGGGAACTATGGCTACACCTTC.

The rearrangement uses TRBV7-9 and TRBJ1-2, with 7 bases aligning to TRBD1. This CDR3 spans 13 amino acids. Germline CDR1 and CDR2: SEHNR and FQNEAQ (reference sequence). V dropped 5 bases and J dropped 3; count of bases not matched to a gene: 3. CDR3 residues: CASSLQGDYGYTF. The CDR3 nucleotides read TGTGCCAGCAGCCTTCAGGGGGACTATGGCTACACCTTC.

This sequence joins TRBV5-1 and TRBJ2-5; D may be TRBD2 (6 bases). This CDR3 comprises 23 residues. V lost 2 bases and J lost 5, with 40 bases in between. Germline V gene sequence: CDR1 SGHRS, CDR2 YFSETQ. CDR3 in amino acids: CASSFMSSLVTDAGRRGMETQYF. CDR3 DNA: TGCGCCAGCAGCTTTATGTCGAGCCTCGTCACGGATGCCGGGAGACGCGGTATGGAGACCCAGTACTTC.

This clone was detected only once. The rearrangement links TRBV24-1 to TRBJ1-4; 7 nucleotides match TRBD1. The CDR3 is 14 residues long. J was trimmed by 10 bases and V by 4 bases; bases with no gene match: 8. In germline, CDR1 is KGHDR, CDR2 SFDVKD. CDR3 loop: CATSETGKSRKLFF. The CDR3 DNA sequence: TGTGCCACCAGTGAGACAGGGAAGTCCCGAAAACTGTTTTTT.

The chain uses TRBV4-2 and TRBJ1-4; weak D call: TRBD1 (6 bases). Germline assignment: CDR1 LGHNA and CDR2 YNFKEQ. With 0 bases removed from V and 10 bases from J, the gap between germline ends came to 24 bases. The CDR3 sequence is 18 residues long. CDR3 protein: CASSQEGTFSGQSSKLFF. CDR3 in DNA: TGTGCCAGCAGCCAAGAGGGGACATTTAGTGGACAGAGCTCAAAACTGTTTTTT.

The CDR3, as DNA: TGTGCCAGCAGTGAAACAACAGGGAGTGAGACCCAGTACTTC. Protein product: CASSETTGSETQYF. The rearrangement links TRBV2 to TRBJ2-5; the D gene is possibly TRBD1 (6 bases). This CDR3 has 14 residues. Germline V gene sequence: CDR1 SNHLY, CDR2 FYNNEI. V shed 2 bases and J shed 5 bases, with 12 bases lying between them.

This clone was picked up a small number of times. The chain links TRBV29-1 to TRBJ1-6; D might be TRBD1 (6 bases). V was pared by 6 bases and J by 4 bases, with 10 bases between. Germline CDR1 is SQVTM and CDR2 is ANQGSEA. This CDR3 is built from 13 residues. The CDR3 DNA is TGCAGCGTCCGGACAGCGTATAATTCACCCCTCCACTTT. It yields the protein CSVRTAYNSPLHF.

The chain employs TRBV24-1 and TRBJ2-1; D gene unclear. This CDR3 region has 12 residues. V lost 7 bases and J lost 6, with 9 bases in between. Looked up from germline, CDR1 is KGHDR and CDR2 is SFDVKD. The CDR3 region is CATRARSNEQFF. The CDR3 DNA follows: TGTGCCACCAGGGCCAGAAGCAATGAGCAGTTCTTC.

The gene calls are TRBV28 and TRBJ1-4; no clear D. The CDR3 has 15 amino acids. Germline CDR1 reads MDHEN; CDR2 reads SYDVKM. V lost 2 bases, J lost 3 bases, and 10 bases lay in between. The CDR3 protein is CASSLGQVSNEKLFF. DNA for the CDR3: TGTGCCAGCAGTTTAGGGCAGGTATCTAATGAAAAACTGTTTTTT.

The chain recombines TRBV5-4 with TRBJ2-2; 8 bases are shared with TRBD2. CDR1 and CDR2 from the germline V gene are SGHNT and YYREEE (reference sequence). The V and J ends lost 4 bases and 5 bases, in that order; junction bases with no gene match: 7. The CDR3 extends over 15 amino acids. The CDR3 sequence is CASSPGGGGTGELFF. DNA of the CDR3: TGTGCCAGCAGCCCGGGAGGGGGTGGGACCGGGGAGCTGTTTTTT.

This clone appeared a single time. The gene calls are TRBV19 and TRBJ2-1; D remains unclear. CDR1 LNHDA and CDR2 SQIVND come from the germline V gene (reference sequence). The CDR3 length is 16 residues. V lost 6 bases to trimming and J lost 2 bases, with 17 bases between them. The CDR3 sequence is CASSQVSSEPYNEQFF. CDR3 in DNA: TGTGCCAGTAGCCAAGTAAGCAGCGAACCCTACAATGAGCAGTTCTTC.

The table lists this clone with a count of one. The gene calls are TRBV4-2 and TRBJ1-4; 7 nucleotides line up with TRBD1. Per germline, CDR1 LGHNA and CDR2 YNFKEQ. The CDR3 spans 15 residues. V lost 1 base, J lost 5 bases, and 4 bases stayed unmatched. This CDR3 is CASSQGDSKNEKLFF. CDR3 nucleotides: TGTGCCAGCAGCCAAGGGGACAGTAAGAATGAAAAACTGTTTTTT.

In this sample, this clone turned up once. The chain carries TRBV5-4 and TRBJ2-3; weak D call: TRBD2 (5 bases). CDR1 SGHNT and CDR2 YYREEE come from the germline V gene (reference sequence). The CDR3 is 15 residues long. Trimming cost V 2 bases and J 2 bases, with 12 bases left between them. CDR3 sequence: CASSLTTGFTDTQYF. In DNA form, the CDR3 reads TGTGCCAGCAGCTTAACAACGGGGTTCACAGATACGCAGTATTTT.